This T cell receptor beta chain was captured in a study of blood T cell repertoires in COVID-19. Study details: COVID-19 samples collected from the United States, Italy and Spain covered acute and convalescent phases. Sources were T cells, B-cell-depleted T cells, or PBMCs; the material itself was cDNA or gDNA.

This clone was picked up one time. Germline CDR1 and CDR2: LGHDT and YNNKEL (reference sequence). Trimming took off 7 bases at V and 0 bases at J, with 15 bases between the two ends. The CDR3 sequence is 15 residues long. Per the study methods: Amplification of reference gene primers was used by the study to estimate nucleated cell counts. The data were produced by immunoSEQ multiplex PCR, yet TCRdb's version contains in-frame clones alone and is incomplete. V and J calls and clone size are copied from that table; D and trimming were computed from the DNA. The sample shows 260,000 or so clones, approximately 80% of them seen only once.

The source is a human donor in a cohort sampled during active COVID-19. This chain connects TRBV3-1 (or the pseudogene TRBV3-2) to TRBJ2-5, with D possibly TRBD2 on 6 matching bases. The sequenced sample consisted of peripheral blood. CDR3 in DNA: TGTGCCAGCACTACCCTCCGGGACTACCAAGAGACCCAGTACTTC. It specifies CASTTLRDYQETQYF.